This is a list of T cell receptor beta chains from one sample in a study of tumor-infiltrating lymphocytes in primary liver carcinoma. TCRdb redid the calling of the multiplex PCR reads with MiXCR, one entry per CDR3 protein. The sample lists approximately 60,000 distinct CDR3 sequences; less than 75% were seen once. Sequences were obtained from liver tumor tissue from sampling region 2. These receptors originate from a man aged 40-50 years with primary liver carcinoma and hepatitis B virus infection. Each CDR3 is given with its conserved first and last residue. The D gene is left open where the match is weak. The size entry is marked missing in some rows and otherwise reads once, few, many or a size class.

v_gene,abundance,d_gene,j_gene,CDR3nt,CDR3aa
TRBV4-2,.,TRBD2,TRBJ2-7,TGTGCCAGCAGTGGAAAACCGCGACTAGCGGGAGGGCCACACGGGCAGTATTTC,CASSGKPRLAGGPHGQYF
TRBV11-2,.,.,TRBJ2-5,TGTGCCAGCAGCTTAGATCCACTTATGGAGACCCAGTACTTC,CASSLDPLMETQYF
TRBV12-3/TRBV12-4,once,.,TRBJ1-5,TGTGTCAGCGGTTTAACCCGGGATCAGCCCCAGCATTTT,CVSGLTRDQPQHF
TRBV5-6,.,.,TRBJ1-1,TGTGCCAGCAACTTTCACGAATTTAACACTGAAGCTTTCTTT,CASNFHEFNTEAFF
TRBV20-1,once,TRBD1,TRBJ2-3,TGCAGTGCCGGCCTCCGGGACAGGGGAAGGACAGATACGCAGTATTTT,CSAGLRDRGRTDTQYF
TRBV29-1,.,.,TRBJ2-5,TGCAGCGTTGAAGAGGAATACTGGACAGTCCACGAGACCCAGTACTTC,CSVEEEYWTVHETQYF
TRBV11-2,few,.,TRBJ2-7,TGTGCCAGCAGCTTAGGACTAGGACGGTCCTACCAGCAGTACTTC,CASSLGLGRSYQQYF
TRBV20-1,once,.,TRBJ1-1,TGCAGTGCTGGCCCCTCCTCTGGGCGGGCGAAAACTGAAGCTTTCTTT,CSAGPSSGRAKTEAFF
TRBV2,.,TRBD2,TRBJ2-3,TGTGTCAGCACTGGGACTAGCGGACGAAATACGCAGTATTTT,CVSTGTSGRNTQYF
TRBV29-1,.,TRBD2,TRBJ2-1,TGCAGCGTTACTATGACAAGCGGGAGATCGAATGAGCAGTTTTTC,CSVTMTSGRSNEQFF
TRBV11-1,few,.,TRBJ2-5,TGTGGCAGCAGCTCCCCGGTACTAGCCGGGGAGACCCAGTACTTC,CGSSSPVLAGETQYF
TRBV28,.,.,TRBJ2-3,TGTGCCAGTAGCCTAGGGGGGAGCACAGATACGCAGTATTTT,CASSLGGSTDTQYF
TRBV11-2,.,.,TRBJ2-2,TGTGCCAGCAGCTTAGAGTTTTTCGGGGAGTTGTTTTTT,CASSLEFFGELFF
TRBV5-4,.,.,TRBJ2-1,TGTGCCAGCAGCTTGGCTGGCGAGCAGTTCTTC,CASSLAGEQFF
TRBV29-1,.,.,TRBJ2-5,TGCAGCGTGGATCTTCCGATGGTGACCCAGTACTTC,CSVDLPMVTQYF
TRBV11-2,.,.,TRBJ2-5,TGTGCCAGCAGCTTAGGAGGGGGTCAGTACTTC,CASSLGGGQYF
TRBV6-2/TRBV6-3,.,TRBD2,TRBJ2-1,TGTGCCAGCAGTTACTCGCTTACGGGAGGTCTCGATACCCAGTTCTTC,CASSYSLTGGLDTQFF
TRBV30,once,.,TRBJ1-1,TGTGCCTGGGACCGAAAAGGCACTGAAGCTTTCTTT,CAWDRKGTEAFF
TRBV5-4,many,.,TRBJ2-2,TGTGCCAGCAGCCCGGATGGCGGGGTGAACACCGGGGAGCTGTTTTTT,CASSPDGGVNTGELFF
TRBV5-6,.,.,TRBJ2-7,TGTGCCAGCAGCTTGGCACAGCCAGAATACGAGCAGTACTTC,CASSLAQPEYEQYF
TRBV11-2,.,TRBD2,TRBJ2-1,TGTGCCAGCAATTTAGAGCTCCTAGCGGGAGTGAATGAGCAGTTCTTC,CASNLELLAGVNEQFF
TRBV4-2,.,TRBD2,TRBJ2-7,TGTACCAGCAGTGGAAAACCGGGAGTAGTGGGAGGGCCACACGAGCAGTACTTC,CTSSGKPGVVGGPHEQYF
TRBV11-1,few,.,TRBJ1-2,TGTGCCAGCAGCTTAGGGCCGAGCGACTACACCTTC,CASSLGPSDYTF
TRBV12-3/TRBV12-4,.,TRBD1,TRBJ2-7,TGTACCAGCGGTATGGGGACAGGGGGGTCCTACGAGCGGTACTTC,CTSGMGTGGSYERYF
TRBV11-2,.,TRBD2,TRBJ2-1,TGTGCCAGCAGGTTAGAGTTCCTAGCGGGAATGAATGAACAGTTCTTC,CASRLEFLAGMNEQFF
TRBV29-1,.,.,TRBJ2-7,TGCAGCATCATGACATCTGGGACCGGCACCCCCTACGAGCAGTACTTC,CSIMTSGTGTPYEQYF
TRBV10-3,many,.,TRBJ2-1,TGTGCCATCTGGGCGGAAGTAGAAGACAATGAGCAGTTCTTC,CAIWAEVEDNEQFF
TRBV11-2,.,.,TRBJ2-1,TGTGCCAGCAGCTTAGATGGGCGATTCAGCGTGACCCTTCACAATGAGCAGTTCTTT,CASSLDGRFSVTLHNEQFF
TRBV28,.,.,TRBJ2-5,TGTGCCAGCAGAAAACAGGGTCCAGAGACCCAGTGCTTC,CASRKQGPETQCF